This T cell receptor beta chain was recorded in a study of shared T cell receptors in the human thymus. Clones were sequenced by immunoSEQ multiplex PCR, and TCRdb holds only the in-frame ones, with some missing. The sample carries around 730,000 clones, approximately 83% recorded once. With 6 bases removed from V and 1 base from J, the gap between germline ends came to 8 bases. The CDR3 is 13 residues long. Germline V gives CDR1 SNHLY, CDR2 FYNNEI. These data are also associated with another study on human thymus T cells. This second report adds: Biased V and J segment usage appeared in thymus and peripheral blood. Thymic repertoires from unrelated individuals overlapped highly, related research reported.

The sequence was collected from a girl younger than two with a congenital heart defect. The genes are TRBV2 and TRBJ2-3; D not certain. The sequencing input was thymocytes. CDR3 in amino acids: CASRRRGTDTQYF. The CDR3 coding sequence is TGTGCCAGCAGAAGGAGAGGCACAGATACGCAGTATTTT.